Presented here are 26 T cell receptor beta chains from one specimen sequenced in a study of T cell responses to AZD1222 COVID-19 vaccine. Method: immunoSEQ multiplex PCR; TCRdb's copy keeps in-frame clones and lacks some. The sample has some 130,000 clones, about 93% seen once; the top ten hold about 3.8%. The sample in question was peripheral blood, obtained on day 0 of AZD1222 vaccination. All receptors derive from an adult in good health.

This CDR3 reads CASRGGNNEKLFF. In DNA form, the CDR3 reads TGTGCCAGCCGGGGGGGGAATAATGAAAAACTGTTTTTT. V and J are TRBV2 and TRBJ1-4, with D tentatively TRBD1 (5 bases). The CDR3 totals 13 residues. The ends were cut back, 8 bases at V and 4 bases at J, with 11 bases in the middle. The germline gives CDR1 SNHLY, CDR2 FYNNEI.

V usage is TRBV5-4 and J usage is TRBJ2-7, with 16 bases identical to TRBD2. Germline V lookup: CDR1 SGHNT, CDR2 YYREEE (reference sequence). With V trimmed by 5 bases and J by 2 bases, 7 bases remained unmatched. This CDR3 has 17 amino acids. The CDR3 DNA reads TGTGCCAGCAGATTCTCCGGGACTAGCGGGAGGGCCTACGAGCAGTACTTC. Its protein is CASRFSGTSGRAYEQYF.

The rearrangement joins TRBV11-1 to TRBJ2-1, with D possibly being TRBD1 (5 bases). Deletions cut 7 bases from V and 0 bases from J, with 16 bases between. Germline assignment: CDR1 SGHAT and CDR2 FQDESV (reference sequence). The CDR3 consists of 16 residues. The CDR3 protein is CASTSRGQSSYNEQFF. The CDR3 DNA reads as TGTGCCAGCACCTCACGAGGACAAAGCTCCTACAATGAGCAGTTCTTC.

The V and J genes are TRBV3-1 (or the pseudogene TRBV3-2) and TRBJ1-2; a possible D gene is TRBD1 (5 bases). The CDR3 sequence is 16 residues long. V was trimmed by 0 bases and J by 5 bases, leaving 16 bases between them. Germline V lookup: CDR1 LGHDT, CDR2 YNNKEL (reference sequence). This CDR3 is CASSQDAHRLTYGYTF. For the CDR3, the DNA is TGTGCCAGCAGCCAAGATGCCCACAGGCTGACATATGGCTACACCTTC.

The chain carries TRBV27 and TRBJ1-1; TRBD1 might be the D (6 bases). V shed 6 bases and J shed 1 base, with 15 bases lying between them. The CDR3 consists of 15 residues. Per the germline V gene, CDR1 is MNHEY and CDR2 is SMNVEV (reference sequence). The CDR3 bases are TGTGCCAGCAGCCCCAGCAGGGGCTGGAACACTGAAGCTTTCTTT. Its protein is CASSPSRGWNTEAFF.

This chain links TRBV2 with TRBJ2-5, with D possibly matching TRBD1 (5 bases). Between the trimmed V and J ends, which lost 1 base and 2 bases, there was a span of 14 bases. Germline values: CDR1 SNHLY, CDR2 FYNNEI. The length of the CDR3 is 16 residues. CDR3 in DNA: TGTGCCAGCAGTGAAGGTATAGGGCAGGGTCAAGAGACCCAGTACTTC. It translates to CASSEGIGQGQETQYF.

This chain connects TRBV21-1 to TRBJ1-1; the table's D gene call, TRBD1, was not cross checked with the DNA. TRBV21-1 is a pseudogene. The CDR3 length is 14 residues. CDR3 protein: CASSYGQKNTEAFF. CDR3 in DNA: TGTGCCAGCAGCTACGGACAGAAGAACACTGAAGCTTTCTTT.

On this clone: Germline and junction disagree at one end, which may indicate a read error. The gene calls are TRBV6-4 and TRBJ1-2, with no clear D. From germline, CDR1 is MRHNA and CDR2 SNTAGT. The CDR3 has 8 amino acids. CDR3 DNA: TGTGCCAGCACCGGCTTCGCCTTC. Translating it yields CASTGFAF.

V and J are TRBV6-5 and TRBJ2-7, with TRBD1 identical over 7 bases. From germline, CDR1 is MNHEY and CDR2 SVGAGI. With V trimmed by 7 bases and J by 0 bases, 9 bases remained unmatched. This CDR3 contains 15 residues. This chain's CDR3 is CASTVVGQSSYEQYF. The CDR3 DNA follows: TGTGCCAGCACTGTTGTGGGACAGAGCTCCTACGAGCAGTACTTC.

This rearrangement joins TRBV12-3 or TRBV12-4 to TRBJ2-7, with 7 bases aligning to TRBD1. This CDR3 has 13 amino acids. V lost 1 base, J lost 4 bases, and 1 base stayed unmatched. The CDR3 region is CASSLGQGYEQYF. In nucleotides, the CDR3 is TGTGCCAGCAGTTTAGGACAGGGATACGAGCAGTACTTC.

The rearrangement joins TRBV5-1 to TRBJ2-2, with 8 bases fitting TRBD2. V gave up 5 bases and J gave up 5 bases; unmatched junction bases: 11. The CDR3 spans 16 residues. Looked up from germline, CDR1 is SGHRS and CDR2 is YFSETQ. As DNA, the CDR3 is TGCGCCAGCAGTTTCCCTAGCGGGTACACAACCGGGGAGCTGTTTTTT. This gives the protein CASSFPSGYTTGELFF.

The rearrangement links TRBV21-1 to TRBJ2-5. TRBV21-1 is reported as a pseudogene. The CDR3 loop spans 10 amino acids. CDR3 loop: CASSRETQYF. As DNA, the CDR3 is TGTGCCAGCAGCAGGGAGACCCAGTACTTC.

The V and J genes are TRBV15 and TRBJ2-7, with 11 positions matching TRBD1. The junction had 9 bases not matched to a gene; V was cut back by 2 bases and J by 0 bases. This CDR3 spans 18 amino acids. Germline CDR1 is LNHNV and CDR2 is YYDKDF (reference sequence). CDR3 bases: TGTGCCACCAGCAGATTCGGACAGGGGGCATCAGCCTCCTACGAGCAGTACTTC. Amino acids: CATSRFGQGASASYEQYF.

The chain links TRBV6-2 or TRBV6-3 to TRBJ2-1; TRBD1 is a possible D gene (5 bases). CDR1 MNHEY and CDR2 SVGEGT come from the germline V gene. Trimming removed 0 bases from V and 7 bases from J, with 31 bases in between. There are 21 residues in the CDR3. The CDR3 region has the DNA TGTGCCAGCAGTTACTCGATTGAAGGGTATCAAGGGGCCCATAGTTGGAATGAGCAGTTCTTC. As protein: CASSYSIEGYQGAHSWNEQFF.

The J gene is TRBJ2-7, the V gene TRBV12-3 or TRBV12-4, with D perhaps TRBD1 (5 bases). The germline V and J ends were trimmed by 3 bases and 6 bases, with 12 bases remaining between them. The CDR3 is 13 amino acids. CDR3 bases: TGTGCCAGCAGTTTGGGGCCTCTTGGCGAGCAGTACTTC. This codes for CASSLGPLGEQYF.

A single count supports this clone. V is TRBV6-5 and J is TRBJ1-3, with D unclear. The V gene's germline CDR1 is MNHEY and CDR2 SVGAGI. V was trimmed by 5 bases and J by 4 bases, leaving 9 bases between them. This CDR3 has 13 residues. The CDR3 region is CASSPFKGNTIYF. The CDR3, as DNA: TGTGCCAGCAGTCCCTTTAAAGGAAACACCATATATTTT.

The rearrangement uses TRBV11-3 and TRBJ2-7; D is possibly TRBD2 (6 bases). The CDR3 loop spans 14 amino acids. Germline CDR1 SGHNT, CDR2 YENEEA. The ends were cut back, 4 bases at V and 6 bases at J, with 16 bases in the middle. CDR3 region: CASSSGGSPREQYF. The CDR3 DNA sequence: TGTGCCAGCAGCTCTGGAGGGTCCCCGCGCGAGCAGTACTTC.

The J gene is TRBJ1-5, the V gene TRBV4-2; D remains unclear. Per germline, CDR1 LGHNA and CDR2 YNFKEQ. This CDR3 has 12 amino acids. With 5 bases removed from V and 4 bases from J, the gap between germline ends came to 6 bases. CDR3 sequence (DNA): TGTGCCAGCAGCTCGACTAATCAGCCCCAGCATTTT. It encodes CASSSTNQPQHF.

This clone appeared once. This chain joins TRBV11-3 and TRBJ2-5; the D is unclear. This CDR3 comprises 15 residues. V was shortened by 1 base and J by 2 bases, with 11 bases between the two germline ends. CDR1 and CDR2 from the germline V gene are SGHNT and YENEEA. CDR3 loop: CASSLGRVPQETQYF. CDR3 sequence (DNA): TGTGCCAGCAGCTTAGGGAGAGTGCCTCAAGAGACCCAGTACTTC.

V gene TRBV6-5 combines with J gene TRBJ1-2; the D gene is possibly TRBD1 (6 bases). CDR3 length: 15 residues. V shed 6 bases and J shed 8 bases, with 22 bases lying between them. Germline assignment: CDR1 MNHEY and CDR2 SVGAGI. CDR3 region: CASSPSGARRGGYTF. The CDR3 DNA reads TGTGCCAGCAGCCCGTCGGGGGCCAGGCGGGGGGGCTACACCTTC.

The rearrangement uses TRBV5-4 and TRBJ2-1, with 9 bases that match TRBD2. V gave up 0 bases and J gave up 2 bases; unmatched junction bases: 0. CDR3 length: 15 amino acids. Germline-derived CDR1 and CDR2 are SGHNT and YYREEE (reference sequence). CDR3 region: CASSLGGRAYNEQFF. The CDR3 DNA reads TGTGCCAGCAGCTTGGGCGGGAGGGCCTACAATGAGCAGTTCTTC.

The rearrangement joins TRBV2 to TRBJ1-5; D remains unclear. Trimming stripped 3 bases from V and 0 bases from J, with 6 bases between. Germline V gives CDR1 SNHLY, CDR2 FYNNEI. This CDR3 has 14 amino acids. CDR3 DNA: TGTGCCAGCAGTGAGAGGGTTAGCAATCAGCCCCAGCATTTT. This sequence encodes CASSERVSNQPQHF.

The genes are TRBV6-2 or TRBV6-3 and TRBJ1-5; TRBD1 matches 8 bases. Trimming took 6 bases from V and 2 from J; bases not matched to a gene: 12. This CDR3 contains 17 residues. Germline values: CDR1 MNHEY, CDR2 SVGEGT. The DNA of the CDR3 is TGTGCCAGCAGCTTTGGACAGGGCGGTTACGGCAATCAGCCCCAGCATTTT. Its translation: CASSFGQGGYGNQPQHF.

This chain links TRBV7-2 with TRBJ2-7, with TRBD1 matching over 7 bases. Trimming cost V 1 base and J 3 bases; bases outside gene matches: 6. The germline V gene has CDR1 SGHTA and CDR2 FQGNSA. This CDR3 contains 15 residues. The CDR3 DNA is TGTGCCAGCAGCTTAGTCGGGACAGAAAACTACGAGCAGTACTTC. Its protein is CASSLVGTENYEQYF.

The CDR3 DNA reads as TGTGCCAGCATCGTACTACTACCCCCTAGGGGAAACATTCAGTACTTC. This gives the protein CASIVLLPPRGNIQYF. J is TRBJ2-4 and V is TRBV6-7, with D possibly matching TRBD1 (5 bases). TRBV6-7 is an ORF for which the function is uncertain. The CDR3 has 16 residues. The V end lost 7 bases, the J end lost 6 bases, and 22 bases lay between the germline ends.

The V and J genes are TRBV7-2 and TRBJ2-7; D possibly corresponds to TRBD2 (5 bases). Germline CDR1 and CDR2: SGHTA and FQGNSA. CDR3 length: 13 amino acids. V was pared by 4 bases and J by 6 bases, with 13 bases between. Here the CDR3 DNA reads TGTGCCAGCAGCTGGACTTGGAAAAGCGAGCAGTACTTC. This encodes CASSWTWKSEQYF.